The source of this T cell receptor (beta chain) is a study of graft-versus-host responses after intestinal transplantation. Whole-study context: Recipients underwent multivisceral, liver-intestinal, or isolated intestinal transplants. Every one of the recipients received anti-thymocyte globulin induction and afterwards took tacrolimus and steroids for roughly three years.

Study results and caveats: Present in recipient marrow, GvH clones included some that appeared first in ileum or blood.

Germline CDR1 and CDR2: SNHLY and FYNNEI. Trimming removed 7 bases from V and 4 bases from J, with 11 bases in between. This CDR3 spans 13 amino acids. Note on this clone: Its antigen remains unidentified.

Intraepithelial and lamina propria lymphocytes were isolated from graft specimens. Sequenced by immunoSEQ multiplex PCR; TCRdb stores in-frame clones only, minus some. This table has about 63,000 clones, 89% appearing once. Material: ileum tissue, obtained less than 400 days after transplant. The receptor comes from a human patient who received an intestinal transplant, so some T cells may come from the graft donor. The chain is built from TRBV2 and TRBJ1-5; D gene uncertain. Written as DNA, the CDR3 is TGTGCCAGCAACACACGGCCGAATCAGCCCCAGCATTTT. It is translated as CASNTRPNQPQHF.